This T cell receptor beta chain was documented in a study of CD8+ T cells in alopecia areata. At the level of the study: The authors grafted skin from approximately 6-12-month-old C3H/HeJ donors with spontaneous alopecia onto roughly 6-10-week-old female C3H/HeJ mice. The study's findings and limits: Alphabeta T cells residing in normal skin are also sequenced in scalp samples. Sharing of TCR sequences between patients (possibly for HLA-related reasons) was less clear than in mice. Scalp lesions, especially in alopecia totalis/universalis, had higher clonality than normal scalp.

Separation of pooled cutaneous lymph node cells was by sorting with CD4, CD8alpha, NKG2D, NKG2ACE and other markers. V shed 0 bases and J shed 1 base, with 6 bases lying between them. Germline CDR1 GKSSPN, CDR2 SITVG. The CDR3 runs 13 residues. This clone was recorded a few times. Its antigen is currently unknown. Germline and genes here are mouse. The CDR3 goes on 4 residues after the read ends, and that part is filled in from the germline J gene. It was cDNA, reverse transcribed from extracted RNA, that served as the sequencing template. Assay: immunoSEQ multiplex PCR; the TCRdb copy retains only in-frame clones and omits some. The repertoire shows 270,000 or so clones, none seen only once; the top ten take 1.2%.

The sequence was obtained from a C3H/HeJ mouse with alopecia areata. The mouse strain carries the MHC haplotype H2-k. This chain connects TRBV31 to TRBJ1-2, with D possibly being TRBD1 (5 bases). Sequencing was carried out using CD4+ T cells sorted from a lymph node. CDR3 protein: CAWSLQENSDYTF. Partial CDR3 DNA: TGTGCCTGGAGTCTACAGGAAAACTCC.